Presented here are 20 T cell receptor beta chains from one specimen sequenced in a study of blood T cell repertoires in COVID-19. Produced via immunoSEQ multiplex PCR; TCRdb's table is partial and in-frame only. The sample includes under 300,000 clones, 86% of them seen just once. Sequencing used peripheral blood. Source of these receptors: a woman aged 25 to 39 with active or convalescent COVID-19.

This sequence joins TRBV7-2 and TRBJ1-1, with 7 bases matching TRBD1. J gave up 4 bases and V 1 base, and 3 bases lay outside the gene matches. The germline V gene encodes CDR1 SGHTA and CDR2 FQGNSA. This CDR3 spans 14 amino acids. This CDR3 reads CASSLGQGVTEAFF. The CDR3 bases are TGTGCCAGCAGCTTAGGGCAGGGGGTCACTGAAGCTTTCTTT.

As concerns this clone: This same CDR3 is encoded by further DNA sequences in the sample. CDR3 nucleotides: TGTGCCAGCAGTACAGGGGCCGGGGAGCTGTTTTTT. This gives the protein CASSTGAGELFF. This chain connects TRBV2 to TRBJ2-2; TRBD1 agrees at 7 bases. CDR1 and CDR2 from the germline V gene are SNHLY and FYNNEI. The CDR3 contains 12 residues. V shed 5 bases, J shed 6 bases, and the junction held 0 bases outside the gene matches. Using reference TRBV2 and TRBJ2-2 for the parts outside the CDR3, the full variable domain is EPEVTQTPSHQVTQMGQEVILRCVPISNHLYFYWYRQILGQKVEFLVSFYNNEISEKSEIFDDQFSVERPDGSNFTLKIRSTKLEDSAMYFCASSTGAGELFFGEGSRLTVL.

The chain couples TRBV3-1 (or the pseudogene TRBV3-2) to TRBJ1-5; D unclear. This CDR3 comprises 15 residues. V was shortened by 1 base and J by 7 bases, with 14 bases between the two germline ends. Per germline, CDR1 LGHDT and CDR2 YNNKEL (reference sequence). The CDR3 DNA sequence: TGTGCCAGCAGCCAAGGAATCCACAGAAGGCAGCCCCAGCATTTT. The encoded protein is CASSQGIHRRQPQHF.

The CDR3 coding sequence is TGTGCCTGGAGTCGGTTCACCGGGGAGCTGTTTTTT. Translated, it gives CAWSRFTGELFF. The rearrangement uses TRBV30 and TRBJ2-2; no clear D. V lost 2 bases and J lost 4, with 5 bases in between. Germline V gene sequence: CDR1 GTSNPN, CDR2 SVGIG (reference sequence). The CDR3 is 12 amino acids.

This chain's CDR3 is CASSYSIAGGYGYTF. The CDR3 DNA reads as TGTGCCAGCAGTTACTCGATCGCAGGGGGCTATGGCTACACCTTC. The gene calls are TRBV6-5 and TRBJ1-2, with 7 bases matching TRBD1. V shed 0 bases, J shed 4 bases, and the junction held 5 bases outside the gene matches. The length of the CDR3 is 15 residues. Germline V gene lookup returns CDR1 MNHEY and CDR2 SVGAGI.

In DNA, the CDR3 is TGTGCCTGGAGTGTCTCCAGACAGGGGGCAAGCACAGATACGCAGTATTTT. This translates into CAWSVSRQGASTDTQYF. This chain links TRBV30 with TRBJ2-3; 10 bases match TRBD1. CDR3 size: 17 residues. Unmatched junction bases numbered 6, after V lost 0 bases and J lost 0 bases. Germline values: CDR1 GTSNPN, CDR2 SVGIG (reference sequence).

This clone has only a few counts. This chain connects TRBV5-1 to TRBJ1-3; 10 bases agree with TRBD1. CDR1 SGHRS and CDR2 YFSETQ come from the germline V gene. The V and J ends lost 5 bases and 2 bases, in that order; junction bases with no gene match: 1. The length of the CDR3 is 14 residues. The CDR3 nucleotides are TGCGCCAGCAGGGACAGGGGGGCTGGAAACACCATATATTTT. It codes for CASRDRGAGNTIYF.

The gene calls are TRBV30 and TRBJ2-1, with TRBD2 matching 11 bases. This CDR3 contains 15 residues. The ends lost 1 base at V and 2 bases at J; junction bases unmatched: 1. Germline loops: CDR1 GTSNPN, CDR2 SVGIG (reference sequence). Written as DNA, the CDR3 is TGTGCCTGGAGTGCACTAGCGGGGGCCTACAATGAGCAGTTCTTC. The encoded protein is CAWSALAGAYNEQFF.

The rearrangement joins TRBV27 to TRBJ1-4, with D perhaps TRBD1 (5 bases). Germline lookup yields CDR1 MNHEY and CDR2 SMNVEV (reference sequence). This CDR3 is 15 amino acids long. V was cut by 5 bases and J by 8 bases, with 18 bases left in between. CDR3 sequence: CASSLYRNTQEKLFF. The CDR3 DNA follows: TGTGCCAGCAGTCTATACAGGAATACGCAGGAAAAACTGTTTTTT.

The chain joins TRBV19 to TRBJ2-7; the match to TRBD1 covers 7 bases. Germline V gene lookup returns CDR1 LNHDA and CDR2 SQIVND (reference sequence). CDR3 length equals 16 residues. Unmatched junction bases numbered 17, after V lost 5 bases and J lost 7 bases. The CDR3 loop reads CASSHTPGQPTEEQYF. As DNA, the CDR3 is TGTGCCAGTAGTCATACCCCGGGACAGCCTACGGAGGAGCAGTACTTC.

The chain combines TRBV11-2 with TRBJ2-3, with 8 bases matching TRBD1. The CDR3 loop spans 14 amino acids. Trimming took 7 bases from V and 2 from J; bases not matched to a gene: 5. Germline CDR1 SGHAT, CDR2 FQNNGV. This CDR3 reads CASTRQGYTDTQYF. In DNA form, the CDR3 reads TGTGCCAGCACGAGACAGGGGTACACAGATACGCAGTATTTT.

There are a few counts of this clone. The chain carries TRBV13 and TRBJ1-6, with 8 bases identical to TRBD1. Germline values: CDR1 PRHDT, CDR2 FYEKMQ (reference sequence). The CDR3 runs 14 residues. J lost 4 bases, V lost 6 bases, and 2 bases had no gene match. The CDR3: CASSDRGYNSPLHF. The DNA for the CDR3 is TGTGCCAGCAGTGACAGGGGATATAATTCACCCCTCCACTTT.

The chain is built from TRBV23-1 and TRBJ1-1, with TRBD1 identical over 10 bases. TRBV23-1 is placed among ORFs of uncertain function. This CDR3 has 13 residues. Losses at the gene ends were 4 bases for V and 11 bases for J; bases not matched to a gene: 7. CDR3 in DNA: TGCGCCAGCAGTCTCCGGGACAGGGGATCTGCTTTCTTT. This encodes CASSLRDRGSAFF.

The rearrangement joins TRBV9 to TRBJ2-1; 7 nucleotides agree with TRBD2. The V segment lost 0 bases and the J segment 5 bases; nucleotides outside the gene matches: 5. The CDR3 covers 15 residues. Germline-derived CDR1 and CDR2 are SGDLS and YYNGEE. The CDR3 DNA sequence: TGTGCCAGCAGCGTAGAGGGCGGGGGTAACAATGAGCAGTTCTTC. Translated, it gives CASSVEGGGNNEQFF. Supplemented by reference TRBV9 and TRBJ2-1, the full variable domain reads DSGVTQTPKHLITATGQRVTLRCSPRSGDLSVYWYQQSLDQGLQFLIQYYNGEERAKGNILERFSAQQFPDLHSELNLSSLELGDSALYFCASSVEGGGNNEQFFGPGTRLTVL.

The genes are TRBV5-6 and TRBJ2-1, with TRBD1 matching over 8 bases. CDR3 length: 14 residues. The ends lost 4 bases at V and 6 bases at J; junction bases unmatched: 6. In germline, CDR1 is SGHDT, CDR2 YYEEEE. DNA of the CDR3: TGTGCCAGCAGCGCACGGACAGGGATCAATGAGCAGTTCTTC. Amino acid sequence: CASSARTGINEQFF.

V is TRBV2 and J is TRBJ2-3; D perhaps matches TRBD1 (7 bases). V was pared by 4 bases and J by 6 bases, with 14 bases between. The CDR3 consists of 14 residues. Germline lookup yields CDR1 SNHLY and CDR2 FYNNEI. The chain's CDR3 is CASSGRGRGDTQYF. In DNA, the CDR3 is TGTGCCAGCAGTGGGAGGGGCAGGGGGGATACGCAGTATTTT.

The V call is TRBV12-3 or TRBV12-4, the J call TRBJ1-1; a possible D gene is TRBD1 (5 bases). V lost 6 bases to trimming and J lost 4 bases, with 12 bases between them. This CDR3 region has 13 residues. CDR3 residues: CASRERGSTEAFF. For the CDR3, the DNA is TGTGCCAGCAGGGAAAGGGGATCCACTGAAGCTTTCTTT.

This clone was found once. DNA for the CDR3: TGTGCCAGCAGCCAACCCCTCGCGGGTAGCAGGACAGATACGCAGTATTTT. Translating it yields CASSQPLAGSRTDTQYF. V gene TRBV4-2 combines with J gene TRBJ2-3, with TRBD2 as a possible D gene (5 bases). The V gene lost 2 bases and the J gene lost 3 bases, with 18 bases spanning the gap. Germline V lookup: CDR1 LGHNA, CDR2 YNFKEQ. CDR3 length equals 17 residues.

This chain's CDR3 is CASSSGTDYEQYF. In DNA, the CDR3 is TGTGCCAGCTCCTCCGGGACAGATTACGAGCAGTACTTC. This sequence joins TRBV18 and TRBJ2-7; TRBD1 matches 7 bases. Unmatched junction bases numbered 6, after V lost 6 bases and J lost 4 bases. The CDR3 spans 13 residues. The germline V gene has CDR1 KGHSH and CDR2 LQKENI. The variable domain in full, completed from reference TRBV18 and TRBJ2-7, reads NAGVMQNPRHLVRRRGQEARLRCSPMKGHSHVYWYRQLPEEGLKFMVYLQKENIIDESGMPKERFSAEFPKEGPSILRIQQVVRGDSAAYFCASSSGTDYEQYFGPGTRLTVT.

The rearrangement joins TRBV6-2 or TRBV6-3 to TRBJ1-1; TRBD1 is a possible D gene (5 bases). Looked up from germline, CDR1 is MNHEY and CDR2 is SVGEGT. The CDR3 sequence is 15 residues long. V was clipped by 4 bases and J by 2 bases, with 14 bases between them. CDR3 loop: CASSFGTGLNTEAFF. The CDR3 nucleotides are TGTGCCAGCAGTTTCGGGACGGGACTCAACACTGAAGCTTTCTTT.